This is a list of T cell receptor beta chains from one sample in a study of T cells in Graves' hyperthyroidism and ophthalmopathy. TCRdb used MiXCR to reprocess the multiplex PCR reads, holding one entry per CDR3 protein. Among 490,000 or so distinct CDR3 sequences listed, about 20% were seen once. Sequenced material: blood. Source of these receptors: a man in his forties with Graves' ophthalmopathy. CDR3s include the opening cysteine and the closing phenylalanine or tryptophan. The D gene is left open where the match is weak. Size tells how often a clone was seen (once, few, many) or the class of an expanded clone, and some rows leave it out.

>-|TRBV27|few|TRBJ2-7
TGTGCCAGCAGTTTATCGGCGGTGCGGGCCCAGGTAGGCGAGCAGTACTTC
CASSLSAVRAQVGEQYF
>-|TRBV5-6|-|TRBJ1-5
TGTGCCAGCAGCTTGGGACCGGGAAGGGGCAATCAGCCCCAGCATTTT
CASSLGPGRGNQPQHF
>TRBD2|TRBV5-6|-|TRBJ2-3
TGTGCCAGCGGTCCCCCAGCGGGAGGCGTAGATACGCAGTATTTT
CASGPPAGGVDTQYF
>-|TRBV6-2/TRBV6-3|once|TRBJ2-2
TGTGCCAGCTTAAGGGGAGACGCGAACACCGGGGAGCTGTTTTTT
CASLRGDANTGELFF
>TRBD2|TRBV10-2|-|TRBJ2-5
TGCGCCAGCAGTGACCTAGCGGGGGGGCCGGAGACCCAGTACTTC
CASSDLAGGPETQYF
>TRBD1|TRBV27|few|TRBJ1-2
TGTGCCAGTCTAGGACAGGGGGCTATAGGCTACACCTTC
CASLGQGAIGYTF
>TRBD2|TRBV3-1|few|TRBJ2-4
TGTGCCAGCAGCCTCACCCCGGGGGGAGCCAAAAACATTCAGTACTTC
CASSLTPGGAKNIQYF
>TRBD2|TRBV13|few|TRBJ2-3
TGTGCCAGCACCCGGGGACTAGGTAGCACAGATACGCAGTATTTT
CASTRGLGSTDTQYF
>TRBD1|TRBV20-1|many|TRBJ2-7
TGCAGTGCTAGAGATGGGACAGGGCTCAACGAGCAGTACTTC
CSARDGTGLNEQYF
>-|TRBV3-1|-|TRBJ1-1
TGTGCCAGCAGCCCCGACAGGTCTGGAGCTTTCTTT
CASSPDRSGAFF
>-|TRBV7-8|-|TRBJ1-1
TGTGCCAGCAGCTTAGTGTATTCACAGACGAACACTGAAGCTTTCTTT
CASSLVYSQTNTEAFF
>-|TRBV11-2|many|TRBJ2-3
TGTGCCAGCAGCCCCGGCGCGGAGAATATACGAATGCACGATACGCAGTATTTT
CASSPGAENIRMHDTQYF
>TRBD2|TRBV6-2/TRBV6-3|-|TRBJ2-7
TGTGCCAGCAGTTACGCGGGAGGGCTTACCTACGAGCAGTACTTC
CASSYAGGLTYEQYF
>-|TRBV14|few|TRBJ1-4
TGTGCCAGCAGCCAAGAGGGGTTCGGGCAGAATGAAAAACTGTTTTTT
CASSQEGFGQNEKLFF
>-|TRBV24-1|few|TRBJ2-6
TGTGCCACCAGTGAAGGCCTCTCTGGGGCCAACGTCCTGACTTTC
CATSEGLSGANVLTF
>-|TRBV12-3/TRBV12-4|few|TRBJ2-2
TGTGCCAGCAGTTTAGTATCCGGGAGAACCGGGGAGCTGTTTTTT
CASSLVSGRTGELFF
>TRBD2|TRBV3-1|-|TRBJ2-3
TGTGCCAGCAGCCAAGATTGGAGCGGGGGGATCACAGATACGCAGTATTTT
CASSQDWSGGITDTQYF